The rows below give T cell receptor beta chains drawn from one sample of a study of T cells after yellow fever vaccination. In TCRdb, the 5' RACE reads were re-called with MiXCR into one record per CDR3 protein. The sample includes about 260,000 distinct CDR3 sequences, about 5.2% of them seen just once. The sequenced sample was CD4+ T cells sorted from PBMCs, obtained on the day of the yellow fever booster vaccination. The receptors were sampled from a man aged 18 to 29 who received the YFV17D yellow fever vaccine. Both conserved end residues are part of each CDR3. The D gene is left open where the match is weak. Not every row has a clone size; where given, it reads once, few, many or a size class.

d_call cdr3_length j_call v_call clone_size cdr3_nt cdr3_aa
TRBD1 13 TRBJ1-1 TRBV7-9 many TGTGCCAGCAAGACAGGGCCGGGGACTGAAGCTTTCTTT CASKTGPGTEAFF
NA 14 TRBJ2-7 TRBV12-3/TRBV12-4 many TGTGCCAGCAGTTTATTTGGGCCATCCTACGAGCAGTACTTC CASSLFGPSYEQYF
NA 15 TRBJ1-6 TRBV6-5 NA TGTGCCAGCAGTTACCTCGGGGACTGGTCTTCACCCCTCCACTTT CASSYLGDWSSPLHF
NA 13 TRBJ2-7 TRBV3-1 many TGTGCCACCTCTTTACAGGGTTCCTACGAGCAGTACTTC CATSLQGSYEQYF
NA 13 TRBJ1-2 TRBV5-6 many TGTGCCAGCAGCTTAAACGGCCCCTATGGCTACACCTTC CASSLNGPYGYTF
NA 14 TRBJ1-1 TRBV10-3 many TGTGCCATCAGTGAACAATTGGGAGGGACTGAAGCTTTCTTT CAISEQLGGTEAFF
NA 14 TRBJ1-1 TRBV5-4 NA TGTGCCAGCAGCTTGATTTATCGGGGAACTGAAGCTTTCTTT CASSLIYRGTEAFF
TRBD1 14 TRBJ1-5 TRBV20-1 NA TGCAGTGCTAGAGAAGGGGGCGAGGGGTGGCCCCAGCATTTT CSAREGGEGWPQHF
TRBD2 15 TRBJ2-5 TRBV20-1 NA TGCAGTGCTAGTTTCAGCGGGGGTGACCAAGAGACCCAGTACTTC CSASFSGGDQETQYF
NA 16 TRBJ1-2 TRBV9 NA TGTGCCAGCAGCCCACACGTTCGGGATTGGACTGATGGCTACACCTTC CASSPHVRDWTDGYTF
NA 13 TRBJ2-5 TRBV10-1 many TGCGCCAGCAGTGAGGCCAGACAAGAGACCCAGTACTTC CASSEARQETQYF
NA 13 TRBJ2-3 TRBV7-2 many TGTGCCAGCAGCCCCGGAACCGGGGATACGCAGTATTTT CASSPGTGDTQYF
TRBD2 16 TRBJ2-1 TRBV7-9 NA TGTGCCAGCAGTGATCCAGGACTAGCGCCCTACAATGAGCAGTTCTTC CASSDPGLAPYNEQFF
TRBD1 16 TRBJ2-5 TRBV7-9 few TGTGCCAGCAGCTTAGGGGACAGGGGGCGAATCGAGACCCAGTACTTC CASSLGDRGRIETQYF